Listed below are T cell receptor beta chains from one sample, sequenced in a study of cytomegalovirus exposure and HLA in healthy donors. The table came from immunoSEQ multiplex PCR; TCRdb's copy has only in-frame clones and leaves some out. Of around 220,000 clones listed, 75% were seen once; the top ten hold 1.5% to 2%. The sequencing input was PBMCs. The source of these receptors is a woman younger than 45 in good health and CMV-seronegative. Both conserved end residues are part of each CDR3. The order of the fields is D gene, V gene, clone size, J gene, CDR3 protein, CDR3 DNA. A D gene is named only where the DNA matches it firmly. Clone size is not always given. Where it is, it says once, few, many or a class for expanded clones.

NA,TRBV19,NA,TRBJ1-2,CASSITVTENYGYTF,TGTGCCAGTAGTATAACCGTGACAGAGAACTATGGCTACACCTTC
NA,TRBV7-2,NA,TRBJ1-1,CASSLLGAVNTEAFF,TGTGCCAGCAGCTTATTGGGGGCGGTGAACACTGAAGCTTTCTTT
TRBD1,TRBV4-1,NA,TRBJ2-7,CASSQTSGQGVLYEQYF,TGCGCCAGCAGCCAGACATCGGGACAGGGGGTTCTGTACGAGCAGTACTTC
NA,TRBV27,once,TRBJ2-2,CASTRVPNTGELFF,TGTGCCAGCACCCGGGTCCCGAACACCGGGGAGCTGTTTTTT
NA,TRBV14,NA,TRBJ1-2,CASSLFRGYGYTF,TGTGCCAGCAGCCTCTTTAGAGGCTATGGCTACACCTTC
TRBD1,TRBV2,NA,TRBJ1-5,CASSGDRGREQPQHF,TGTGCCAGCAGTGGGGACAGGGGAAGAGAACAGCCCCAGCATTTT
TRBD1,TRBV5-1,few,TRBJ1-1,CASKRTGDTEAFF,TGCGCCAGCAAACGCACAGGGGACACTGAAGCTTTCTTT
TRBD1,TRBV18,NA,TRBJ1-2,CASLSAARDSHPTNYGYTF,TGTGCCAGCTTATCAGCGGCCCGGGACAGCCATCCGACTAACTATGGCTACACCTTC
TRBD1,TRBV7-3,NA,TRBJ2-5,CASSAGTGKETQYF,TGTGCCAGCAGCGCCGGGACAGGGAAAGAGACCCAGTACTTC
TRBD2,TRBV5-3,few,TRBJ2-1,CARSPLAGPFVEQFF,TGTGCCAGAAGCCCACTAGCGGGGCCCTTTGTTGAGCAGTTCTTC
NA,TRBV19,NA,TRBJ2-7,CASSIDPYGLSSYEQYF,TGTGCCAGTAGTATAGATCCGTACGGACTAAGCTCCTACGAGCAGTACTTC
NA,TRBV7-9,NA,TRBJ1-3,CASSPGPRGPGNTIYF,TGTGCCAGCAGCCCCGGACCTAGAGGGCCCGGAAACACCATATATTTT
TRBD2,TRBV7-7,NA,TRBJ2-1,CASSLAGDHNEQFF,TGTGCTAGCAGCTTAGCGGGAGACCACAATGAGCAGTTCTTC
NA,TRBV2,NA,TRBJ1-2,CASSERQGGDGYTF,TGTGCCAGCAGTGAACGTCAGGGTGGGGATGGCTACACCTTC
NA,TRBV13,NA,TRBJ2-7,CASSPGKGGEEQYF,TGTGCCAGCAGCCCCGGAAAGGGGGGGGAAGAGCAGTACTTC